This TCR beta chain comes out of a study of T cells after yellow fever vaccination. The study, taken as a whole, reports: Sorted repertoires could include abundant contaminating clonotypes from bulk cells. Most clones from primary vaccination were detected again post-booster (96% CD4, around 88% CD8). A limited proportion of clonotypes was detected within both the CD4 and CD8 compartments.

Worth noting for this clonotype: Its target is not known.

Germline CDR1 reads MNHEY; CDR2 reads SVGAGI. CDR3 size: 16 residues. Trimming removed 2 bases from V and 3 bases from J, with 14 bases in between. A process of 5'RACE template switching, which added a universal primer site and UMIs, was used to make TCR cDNA. TCRdb independently ran MiXCR on the 5' RACE reads; one entry per CDR3 protein. The sample has around 530,000 distinct CDR3 sequences, around 17% seen once. This clonotype was sampled from a man in his late teens or twenties who received the YFV17D yellow fever vaccine. The material sequenced was PBMCs, taken about 5 days after the first yellow fever vaccination. This sequence joins TRBV6-5 and TRBJ1-5, with D uncertain. The CDR3 is CASSYTADRYNQPQHF. CDR3 bases: TGTGCCAGCAGTTACACGGCAGATCGCTACAATCAGCCCCAGCATTTT.